Sequencing of this T cell receptor (beta chain) was carried out in a study of T cell responses to AZD1222 COVID-19 vaccine. Study-level results: Spike-specific TCR breadth and depth both grew after two AZD1222 doses.

The V and J ends lost 2 bases and 4 bases, in that order; junction bases with no gene match: 2. CDR3 size: 16 residues. CDR1 and CDR2 from the germline V gene are SGHTA and FQGNSA. The repertoire was sequenced with immunoSEQ multiplex PCR; TCRdb's copy has only in-frame clones and lacks some. The table lists over 95,000 clones, around 89% of them singletons. Points on this clone: The antigen is unknown.

The origin of this receptor is an adult in good health. The sequencing here drew on peripheral blood, taken on day 0 of AZD1222 vaccination. V and J are TRBV7-2 and TRBJ1-6, with TRBD1 matching 10 bases. In nucleotides, the CDR3 is TGTGCCAGCAGCTTATGGGGACAGGGGTATAATTCACCCCTCCACTTT. This translates into CASSLWGQGYNSPLHF.